This T cell receptor beta chain was sequenced during a study of type 1 regulatory T cells. Study at large: T-allo10 is a Tr1-enriched, alloantigen-specific CD4 T cell product made in vitro.

T-allo10 cells from the graft donor were described as anergic, host-alloantigen-specific, and alloantigen-specific suppressors. The CDR3 length is 13 residues. Looked up from germline, CDR1 is ENHRY and CDR2 is SYGVKD. The junction had 5 bases not matched to a gene; V was cut back by 10 bases and J by 3 bases. Using its own MiXCR run on the reads, TCRdb lists one record per CDR3 protein. Here the sample spans approximately 23,000 distinct CDR3 sequences, 55% to 75% being singletons. Remarks on this clonotype: What it recognizes is unknown.

The sequenced material came from cultured T cells, either the whole culture or a sorted T cell fraction (not recorded which). The sample's subset: Tr1-enriched cell product generated in vitro against host alloantigens. The receptor was derived from a human donor in good health. The chain has TRBV10-3 and TRBJ2-3; 9 bases agree with TRBD2. As DNA, the CDR3 is TGTGCCACGCGCCTAGCGGGGACAGATACGCAGTATTTT. Translating it yields CATRLAGTDTQYF.